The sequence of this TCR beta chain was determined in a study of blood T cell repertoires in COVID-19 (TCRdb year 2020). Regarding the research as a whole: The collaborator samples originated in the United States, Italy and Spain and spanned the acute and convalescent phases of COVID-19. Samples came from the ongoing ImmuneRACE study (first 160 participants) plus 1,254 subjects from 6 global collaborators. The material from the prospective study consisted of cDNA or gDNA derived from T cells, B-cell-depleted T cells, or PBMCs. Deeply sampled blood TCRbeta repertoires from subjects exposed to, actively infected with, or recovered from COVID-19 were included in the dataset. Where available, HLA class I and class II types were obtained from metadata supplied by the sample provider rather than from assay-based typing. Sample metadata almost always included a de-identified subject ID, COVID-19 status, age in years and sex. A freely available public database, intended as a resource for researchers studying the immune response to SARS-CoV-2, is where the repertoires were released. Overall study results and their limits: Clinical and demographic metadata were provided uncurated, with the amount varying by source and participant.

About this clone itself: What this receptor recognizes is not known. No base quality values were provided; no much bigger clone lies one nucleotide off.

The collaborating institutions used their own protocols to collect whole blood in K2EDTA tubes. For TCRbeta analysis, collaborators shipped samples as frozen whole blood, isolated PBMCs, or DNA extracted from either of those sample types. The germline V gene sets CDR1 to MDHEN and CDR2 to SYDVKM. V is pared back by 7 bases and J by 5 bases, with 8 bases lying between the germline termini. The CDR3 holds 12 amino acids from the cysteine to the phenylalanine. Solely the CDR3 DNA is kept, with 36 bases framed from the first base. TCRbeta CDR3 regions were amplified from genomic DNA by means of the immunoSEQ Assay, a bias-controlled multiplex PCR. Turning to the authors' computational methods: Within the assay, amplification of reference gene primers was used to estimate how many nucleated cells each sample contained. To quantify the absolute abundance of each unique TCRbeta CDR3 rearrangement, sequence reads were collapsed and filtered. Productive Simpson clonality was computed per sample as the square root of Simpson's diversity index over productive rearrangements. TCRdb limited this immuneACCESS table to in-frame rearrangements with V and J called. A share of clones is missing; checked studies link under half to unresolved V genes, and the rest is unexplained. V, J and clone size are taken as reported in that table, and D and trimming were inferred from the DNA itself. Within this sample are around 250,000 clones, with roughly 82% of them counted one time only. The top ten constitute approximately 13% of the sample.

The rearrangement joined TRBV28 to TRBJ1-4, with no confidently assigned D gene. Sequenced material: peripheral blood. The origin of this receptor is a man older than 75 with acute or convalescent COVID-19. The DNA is TGTGCCAGCATGGTCCTAAATGAAAAACTGTTTTTT. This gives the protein CASMVLNEKLFF.